A single sample is the source of the 20 T cell receptor beta chains below, sequenced in a study of cytomegalovirus exposure and HLA in healthy donors. 13 Jbeta primers and 60 Vbeta primers were used for the PCR. Some clones are missing from TCRdb's copy, which holds only in-frame ones; the method was immunoSEQ multiplex PCR. The data contain about 160,000 clones, roughly 80% of them singletons. Sequencing was performed on PBMCs. Every receptor here comes from a female donor in good health and CMV-seronegative.

The genes are TRBV7-7 and TRBJ1-1; D remains unclear. Trimming cost V 2 bases and J 6 bases, with 10 bases left between them. Germline V CDR1 and CDR2: SSHAT, FNYEAQ (reference sequence). CDR3 length: 13 residues. The CDR3 DNA is TGTGCCAGCAGCTTATATGGAGGCGCTGAAGCTTTCTTT. The encoded protein is CASSLYGGAEAFF.

The V and J genes are TRBV19 and TRBJ1-1; no clear D. The germline V gene encodes CDR1 LNHDA and CDR2 SQIVND (reference sequence). The V end lost 5 bases, the J end lost 1 base, and 11 bases lay between the germline ends. The CDR3 sequence is 14 residues long. In DNA form, the CDR3 reads TGTGCCAGTAGTCAAAAGGCAGGGAACACTGAAGCTTTCTTT. Translating it yields CASSQKAGNTEAFF. The full variable domain, in which reference TRBV19 and TRBJ1-1 provide the parts outside the CDR3, is DGGITQSPKYLFRKEGQNVTLSCEQNLNHDAMYWYRQDPGQGLRLIYYSQIVNDFQKGDIAEGYSVSREKKESFPLTVTSAQKNPTAFYLCASSQKAGNTEAFFGQGTRLTVV.

The rearrangement links TRBV27 to TRBJ1-1; 9 bases line up with TRBD1. Per germline, CDR1 MNHEY and CDR2 SMNVEV (reference sequence). The CDR3 runs 15 residues. V shed 5 bases, J shed 5 bases, and the junction held 9 bases outside the gene matches. CDR3 loop: CASSPVGTGRTEAFF. CDR3 DNA sequence: TGTGCCAGCAGTCCCGTAGGGACAGGGAGAACTGAAGCTTTCTTT.

This clone was observed a few times. CDR3 loop: CASSPPGQARGETQYF. In nucleotides, the CDR3 is TGCGCCAGCAGCCCCCCCGGACAGGCAAGGGGGGAGACCCAGTACTTC. The chain uses TRBV5-1 and TRBJ2-5, with TRBD1 matching 7 bases. After removal of 4 bases from V and 5 bases from J, the junction contained 14 bases not matched to a gene. The CDR3 extends over 16 amino acids. CDR1 and CDR2 from the germline V gene are SGHRS and YFSETQ.

This clone was picked up one time. The rearrangement uses TRBV27 and TRBJ1-2, with 7 bases fitting TRBD1. Germline trimming cut 7 bases from V and 6 bases from J; bases unmatched to any gene: 14. Germline assignment: CDR1 MNHEY and CDR2 SMNVEV (reference sequence). The CDR3 extends over 15 amino acids. The CDR3 DNA follows: TGTGCCAGCAACCCGAGGGGACAGCAGTTTAATGGCTACACCTTC. This sequence encodes CASNPRGQQFNGYTF.

The chain joins TRBV30 to TRBJ2-7, with TRBD2 identical over 14 bases. With 4 bases clipped from V and 2 bases from J, the junction kept 1 base outside the gene matches. The CDR3 covers 14 residues. Germline assignment: CDR1 GTSNPN and CDR2 SVGIG (reference sequence). For the CDR3, the DNA is TGTGCCTGGACGGGACTAGCGGGAGCCTACGAGCAGTACTTC. Encoded protein: CAWTGLAGAYEQYF.

This clone was found once. This chain joins TRBV4-2 and TRBJ1-3, with D unclear. V lost 6 bases and J 0 bases, leaving 15 bases between the germline ends. Germline lookup yields CDR1 LGHNA and CDR2 YNFKEQ. This CDR3 comprises 16 residues. CDR3 residues: CASRLSGSPSGNTIYF. The CDR3 DNA sequence: TGTGCCAGCAGGCTTTCAGGTTCTCCCTCTGGAAACACCATATATTTT.

The V gene is TRBV7-2, the J gene TRBJ2-1; 8 nucleotides align to TRBD2. Trimming at V came to 2 bases and at J to 1 base, leaving 4 bases not matched to a gene. CDR1 is SGHTA, CDR2 FQGNSA, per germline. This CDR3 has 16 amino acids. The chain's CDR3 is CASSLSGRGSYNEQFF. The CDR3 nucleotides read TGTGCCAGCAGCTTAAGCGGGAGAGGGTCCTACAATGAGCAGTTCTTC. The variable domain in full, with the rest retrieved from reference TRBV7-2 and TRBJ2-1, is GAGVSQSPSNKVTEKGKDVELRCDPISGHTALYWYRQSLGQGLEFLIYFQGNSAPDKSGLPSDRFSAERTGGSVSTLTIQRTQQEDSAVYLCASSLSGRGSYNEQFFGPGTRLTVL.

The chain links TRBV6-1 to TRBJ1-4; 7 nucleotides agree with TRBD1. V lost 10 bases, J lost 8 bases, and 10 bases stayed unmatched. Germline CDR1 reads MNHNS; CDR2 reads SASEGT. This CDR3 spans 13 amino acids. In DNA form, the CDR3 reads TGTGCCACCGGTCGGGGACAGCTGGAAAAACTGTTTTTT. This encodes CATGRGQLEKLFF.

On this clone: The sample contains more than one DNA sequence encoding this CDR3. The chain employs TRBV27 and TRBJ1-1, with TRBD1 identical over 7 bases. The germline V gene has CDR1 MNHEY and CDR2 SMNVEV (reference sequence). This CDR3 spans 12 amino acids. V dropped 2 bases and J dropped 11; count of bases not matched to a gene: 5. CDR3 nucleotides: TGTGCCAGCAGTTTAGCGGGGACAGAGGCTTTCTTT. Residues: CASSLAGTEAFF.

Points on this clone: The same CDR3 also results from other DNA sequences found in this sample. This chain links TRBV19 with TRBJ1-1, with TRBD1 matching 7 bases. Trimming removed 1 base from V and 1 base from J; junction bases left unmatched: 0. The CDR3 sequence is 14 residues long. Per the germline V gene, CDR1 is LNHDA and CDR2 is SQIVND (reference sequence). CDR3 bases: TGTGCCAGTAGTATAGGGACAGGGAACACTGAAGCTTTCTTT. The encoded protein is CASSIGTGNTEAFF.

The V call is TRBV19, the J call TRBJ1-1, with 11 positions matching TRBD1. Germline V gene data show CDR1 as LNHDA and CDR2 as SQIVND (reference sequence). The ends lost 11 bases at V and 6 bases at J; junction bases unmatched: 8. The CDR3 sequence is 13 residues long. The CDR3 region has the DNA TGTGCCGCACGGACAGGGGGCGACGCTGAAGCTTTCTTT. The encoded protein is CAARTGGDAEAFF.

V usage is TRBV27 and J usage is TRBJ2-7; D may be TRBD2 (6 bases). The length of the CDR3 is 14 residues. Looked up from germline, CDR1 is MNHEY and CDR2 is SMNVEV (reference sequence). V was clipped by 5 bases and J by 3 bases, with 14 bases between them. The CDR3 sequence is CASSVGTPDYEQYF. Here the CDR3 DNA reads TGTGCCAGCAGTGTCGGGACTCCCGACTACGAGCAGTACTTC.

This clone was seen only once. The chain joins TRBV5-1 to TRBJ2-5; tentatively, D is TRBD2 (7 bases). With 2 bases removed from V and 5 bases from J, the gap between germline ends came to 16 bases. The CDR3 runs to 15 residues. Per the germline V gene, CDR1 is SGHRS and CDR2 is YFSETQ. CDR3 sequence reads: CASSFWGGGAETQYF. The CDR3 DNA sequence: TGCGCCAGCAGCTTCTGGGGAGGGGGGGCTGAGACCCAGTACTTC. The complete variable domain, with remaining parts taken from reference TRBV5-1 and TRBJ2-5, reads KAGVTQTPRYLIKTRGQQVTLSCSPISGHRSVSWYQQTPGQGLQFLFEYFSETQRNKGNFPGRFSGRQFSNSRSEMNVSTLELGDSALYLCASSFWGGGAETQYFGPGTRLLVL.

The rearrangement uses TRBV7-9 and TRBJ2-1, with 11 positions matching TRBD2. This CDR3 has 15 amino acids. Per the germline V gene, CDR1 is SEHNR and CDR2 is FQNEAQ (reference sequence). V lost 5 bases, J lost 5 bases, and 5 bases stayed unmatched. The CDR3 bases are TGTGCCAGCAGCACCGGGACTAGCGGTAACAATGAGCAGTTCTTC. It yields the protein CASSTGTSGNNEQFF. The full variable domain, rest sourced from reference TRBV7-9 and TRBJ2-1, is DTGVSQNPRHKITKRGQNVTFRCDPISEHNRLYWYRQTLGQGPEFLTYFQNEAQLEKSRLLSDRFSAERPKGSFSTLEIQRTEQGDSAMYLCASSTGTSGNNEQFFGPGTRLTVL.

The genes are TRBV5-1 and TRBJ1-1, with TRBD1 matching over 9 bases. Germline-derived CDR1 and CDR2 are SGHRS and YFSETQ. There are 15 residues in the CDR3. The V and J ends lost 2 bases and 3 bases, in that order; junction bases with no gene match: 5. The CDR3 nucleotides are TGCGCCAGCAGCTTCTGGACAGGGGTGGACACTGAAGCTTTCTTT. The encoded protein is CASSFWTGVDTEAFF.

CDR3 in amino acids: CASREGAGDEKLFF. The CDR3 region has the DNA TGTGCCAGCAGGGAGGGGGCGGGTGATGAAAAACTGTTTTTT. The chain employs TRBV2 and TRBJ1-4; 7 bases line up with TRBD1. After removal of 6 bases from V and 6 bases from J, the junction contained 7 bases not matched to a gene. CDR3 length equals 14 residues. Germline loops: CDR1 SNHLY, CDR2 FYNNEI.

The chain uses TRBV11-2 and TRBJ1-1; 11 bases are a match to TRBD1. Trimming cost V 4 bases and J 6 bases; bases outside gene matches: 4. The CDR3 totals 14 residues. In germline, CDR1 is SGHAT, CDR2 FQNNGV. The CDR3 bases are TGTGCCAGCAGCTCGGGGACAGGGGGGGCTGAAGCTTTCTTT. Translating it yields CASSSGTGGAEAFF. Using reference TRBV11-2 and TRBJ1-1 for the parts outside the CDR3, the full variable domain is EAGVAQSPRYKIIEKRQSVAFWCNPISGHATLYWYQQILGQGPKLLIQFQNNGVVDDSQLPKDRFSAERLKGVDSTLKIQPAKLEDSAVYLCASSSGTGGAEAFFGQGTRLTVV.

J is TRBJ2-5 and V is TRBV10-3; possible D gene TRBD1, 5 bases. Germline V lookup: CDR1 ENHRY, CDR2 SYGVKD. The CDR3 covers 15 residues. V gave up 4 bases and J gave up 4 bases, with 16 bases separating them. The CDR3 spells CAISGITGLRETQYF. CDR3 coding DNA: TGTGCCATCAGTGGGATCACAGGTTTGCGAGAGACCCAGTACTTC.

The chain has TRBV9 and TRBJ1-4, with D possibly being TRBD1 (5 bases). Trimming shortened V by 4 bases and J by 8 bases, and 18 bases separated the two germline ends. CDR3 length equals 15 residues. The germline CDR1 and CDR2 sequences are SGDLS and YYNGEE. CDR3 nucleotide sequence: TGTGCCAGCAGCCCAGTGGGGGGTAGTTCGGAAAAACTGTTTTTT. Its translation: CASSPVGGSSEKLFF. The full variable domain, completed using reference TRBV9 and TRBJ1-4, is DSGVTQTPKHLITATGQRVTLRCSPRSGDLSVYWYQQSLDQGLQFLIQYYNGEERAKGNILERFSAQQFPDLHSELNLSSLELGDSALYFCASSPVGGSSEKLFFGSGTQLSVL.